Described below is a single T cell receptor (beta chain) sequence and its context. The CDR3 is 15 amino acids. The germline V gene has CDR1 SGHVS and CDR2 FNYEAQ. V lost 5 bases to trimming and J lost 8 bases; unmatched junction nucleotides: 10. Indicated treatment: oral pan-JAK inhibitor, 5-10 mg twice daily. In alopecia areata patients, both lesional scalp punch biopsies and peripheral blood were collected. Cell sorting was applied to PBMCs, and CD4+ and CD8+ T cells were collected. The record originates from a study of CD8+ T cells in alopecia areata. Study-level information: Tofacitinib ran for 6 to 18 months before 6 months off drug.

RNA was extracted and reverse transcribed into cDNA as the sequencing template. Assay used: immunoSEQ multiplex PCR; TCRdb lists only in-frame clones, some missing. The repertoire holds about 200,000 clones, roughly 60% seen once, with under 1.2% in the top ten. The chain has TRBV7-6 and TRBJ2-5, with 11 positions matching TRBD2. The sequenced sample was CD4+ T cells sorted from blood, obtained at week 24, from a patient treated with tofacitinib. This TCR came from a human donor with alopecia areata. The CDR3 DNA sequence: TGTGCCAGCAGCCCAACCCTGCTAGCGGGGGGTACCCAGTACTTC. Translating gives CASSPTLLAGGTQYF.